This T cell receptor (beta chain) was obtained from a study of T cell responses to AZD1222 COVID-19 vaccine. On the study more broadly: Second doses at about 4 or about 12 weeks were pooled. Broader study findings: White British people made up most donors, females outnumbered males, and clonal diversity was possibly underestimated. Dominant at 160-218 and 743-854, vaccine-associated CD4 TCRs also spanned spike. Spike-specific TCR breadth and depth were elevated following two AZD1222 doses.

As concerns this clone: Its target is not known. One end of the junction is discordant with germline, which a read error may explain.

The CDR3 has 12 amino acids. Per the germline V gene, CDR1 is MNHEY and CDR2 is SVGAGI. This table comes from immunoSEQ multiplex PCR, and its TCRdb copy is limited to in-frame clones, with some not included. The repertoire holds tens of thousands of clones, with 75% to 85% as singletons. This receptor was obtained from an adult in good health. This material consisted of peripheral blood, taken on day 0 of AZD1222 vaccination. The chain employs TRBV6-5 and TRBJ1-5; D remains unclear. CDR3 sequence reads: CASNYLNQPQHF. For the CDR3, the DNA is TGTGCCAGCAATTACCTCAATCAGCCCCAGCATTTT.